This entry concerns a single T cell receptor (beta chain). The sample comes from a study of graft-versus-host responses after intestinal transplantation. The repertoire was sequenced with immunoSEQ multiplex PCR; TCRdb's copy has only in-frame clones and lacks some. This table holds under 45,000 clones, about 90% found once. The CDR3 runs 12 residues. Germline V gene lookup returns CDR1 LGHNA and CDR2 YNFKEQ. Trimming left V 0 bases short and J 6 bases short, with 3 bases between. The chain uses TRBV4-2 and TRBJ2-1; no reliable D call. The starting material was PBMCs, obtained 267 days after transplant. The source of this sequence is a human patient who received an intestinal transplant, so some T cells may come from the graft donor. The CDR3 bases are TGTGCCAGCAGCCAAGATTCCAATGAGCAGTTCTTC. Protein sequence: CASSQDSNEQFF.